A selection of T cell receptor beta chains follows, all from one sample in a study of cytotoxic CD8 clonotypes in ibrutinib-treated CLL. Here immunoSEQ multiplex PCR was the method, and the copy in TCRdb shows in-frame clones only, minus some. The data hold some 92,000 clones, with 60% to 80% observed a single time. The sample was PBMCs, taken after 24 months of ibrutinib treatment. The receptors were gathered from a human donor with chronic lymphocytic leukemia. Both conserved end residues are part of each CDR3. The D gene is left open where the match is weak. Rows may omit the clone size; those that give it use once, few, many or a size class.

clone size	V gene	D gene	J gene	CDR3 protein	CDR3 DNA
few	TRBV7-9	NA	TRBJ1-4	CASSPGGGNEKLFF	TGTGCCAGCAGCCCTGGGGGTGGGAATGAAAAACTGTTTTTT
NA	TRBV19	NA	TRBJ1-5	CASSIVEQPQHF	TGTGCCAGTAGTATAGTGGAGCAGCCCCAGCATTTT
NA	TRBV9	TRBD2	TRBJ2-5	CASSDGTSGTETQYF	TGTGCCAGCAGCGACGGGACTAGCGGGACAGAGACCCAGTACTTC
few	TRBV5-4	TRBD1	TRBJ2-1	CASSFWPTGNEQFF	TGTGCCAGCAGCTTTTGGCCGACAGGGAATGAGCAGTTCTTC
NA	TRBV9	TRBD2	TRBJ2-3	CASSVASGGAGGTDTQYF	TGTGCCAGCAGCGTCGCTAGCGGGGGGGCAGGCGGCACAGATACGCAGTATTTT
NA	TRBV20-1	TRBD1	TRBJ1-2	CSVWQGAGYTF	TGCAGTGTTTGGCAGGGGGCTGGCTACACCTTC
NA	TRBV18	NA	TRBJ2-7	CASSRPGPTLREQYF	TGTGCCAGCTCACGACCGGGACCCACTCTTAGGGAGCAGTACTTC
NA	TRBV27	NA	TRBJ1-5	CASSFYNQPQHF	TGTGCCAGCAGTTTTTATAATCAGCCCCAGCATTTT
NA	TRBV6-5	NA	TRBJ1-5	CASRHEGTSNQPQHF	TGTGCCAGCAGGCACGAGGGCACCAGCAATCAGCCCCAGCATTTT
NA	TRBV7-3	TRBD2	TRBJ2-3	CASSSGLAGGNTQYF	TGTGCCAGCAGCTCGGGACTAGCGGGGGGAAATACGCAGTATTTT
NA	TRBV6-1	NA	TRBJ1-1	CASSAGKSTEAFF	TGTGCCAGCAGTGCGGGGAAGAGCACTGAAGCTTTCTTT
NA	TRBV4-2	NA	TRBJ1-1	CASSQGSTNTEAFF	TGTGCCAGCAGCCAAGGTTCTACGAACACTGAAGCTTTCTTT
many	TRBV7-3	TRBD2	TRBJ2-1	CASSVVASGSWPYNEQFF	TGTGCCAGCAGCGTGGTGGCTAGCGGGAGTTGGCCCTACAATGAGCAGTTCTTC
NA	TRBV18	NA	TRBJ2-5	CASSSKLQETQYF	TGTGCCAGCTCATCAAAGCTCCAAGAGACCCAGTACTTC
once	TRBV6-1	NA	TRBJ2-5	CASSDRVPLETQYF	TGTGCCAGCAGTGATAGAGTCCCTTTGGAGACCCAGTACTTC
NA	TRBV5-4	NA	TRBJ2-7	CASSLWYEQYF	TGTGCCAGCAGCTTGTGGTACGAGCAGTACTTC
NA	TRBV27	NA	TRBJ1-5	CASSLARDGNQPQHF	TGTGCCAGCAGTTTGGCCAGGGACGGCAATCAGCCCCAGCATTTT